This T cell receptor beta chain was captured by sequencing in a study of CD8 T cells in Susac syndrome. The CDR3 length is 15 residues. Germline V gene data show CDR1 as MNHNS and CDR2 as SASEGT. The ends lost 7 bases at V and 3 bases at J; junction bases unmatched: 9. Peripheral blood CD8+ and CD4+ T cells were profiled by TCR beta sequencing. Patients with stable or active relapsing-remitting disease, all of them treatment-naive, made up the multiple sclerosis controls. While CD8+ and CD4+ T cells were isolated negatively, TEMRA cells were enriched by FACS. Random hexamers were used to reverse transcribe an amount of roughly 0.45 to 1 ug RNA. TCRdb processed the immunoSEQ multiplex PCR reads anew with MiXCR; each CDR3 protein has one entry. The sample contains about 180,000 distinct CDR3 sequences, approximately 96% of which appear only once.

This chain joins TRBV6-1 and TRBJ2-3; 8 bases agree with TRBD2. The sequenced sample consisted of CD8+ T cells from PBMCs. The TCR comes from a human donor with multiple sclerosis. CDR3 loop: CASKPLSGTTDTQYF. As DNA, the CDR3 is TGTGCCAGCAAACCCCTTAGCGGGACAACAGATACGCAGTATTTT.